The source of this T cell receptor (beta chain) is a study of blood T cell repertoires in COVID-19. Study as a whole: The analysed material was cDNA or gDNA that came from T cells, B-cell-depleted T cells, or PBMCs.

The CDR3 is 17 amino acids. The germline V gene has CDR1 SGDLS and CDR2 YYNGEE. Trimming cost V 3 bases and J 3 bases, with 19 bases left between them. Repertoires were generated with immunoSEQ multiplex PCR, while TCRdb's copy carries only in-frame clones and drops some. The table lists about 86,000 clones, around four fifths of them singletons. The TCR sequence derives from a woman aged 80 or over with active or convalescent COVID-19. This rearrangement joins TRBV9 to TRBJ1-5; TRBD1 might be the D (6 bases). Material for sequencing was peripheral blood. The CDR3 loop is CASSAGVFGDINQPQHF. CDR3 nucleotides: TGTGCCAGCAGCGCAGGGGTGTTTGGGGATATCAATCAGCCCCAGCATTTT.